This entry lists 20 T cell receptor beta chains sequenced from one sample in a study of blood T cell repertoires in COVID-19. Some clones are missing from TCRdb's copy, which holds only in-frame ones; the method was immunoSEQ multiplex PCR. Of some 81,000 clones listed, roughly 96% are singletons. Input material: peripheral blood. All receptors come from a human donor with active COVID-19. The donor label of this sample is uncertain.

The chain combines TRBV5-1 with TRBJ1-3; 8 bases agree with TRBD1. CDR1 and CDR2 from the germline V gene are SGHRS and YFSETQ. The CDR3 runs to 14 residues. V shed 2 bases and J 4 bases; nucleotides not matched to a gene: 2. The DNA of the CDR3 is TGCGCCAGCAGCTTAGGACAGGGAGGAAACACCATATATTTT. It translates to CASSLGQGGNTIYF.

The chain employs TRBV5-1 and TRBJ2-5; 7 bases align to TRBD2. V lost 0 bases and J lost 7; bases outside the gene matches: 6. Germline values: CDR1 SGHRS, CDR2 YFSETQ. The CDR3 has 14 amino acids. This CDR3 reads CASSLGTSGGTQYF. The CDR3 DNA reads TGCGCCAGCAGCTTGGGGACTAGTGGGGGGACCCAGTACTTC.

The chain employs TRBV13 and TRBJ2-2; 7 nucleotides line up with TRBD2. Germline V gene sequence: CDR1 PRHDT, CDR2 FYEKMQ (reference sequence). The trim removed 8 bases at V and 3 bases at J, leaving 15 bases unmatched. This CDR3 has 17 residues. The CDR3 DNA reads as TGTGCCAGCGGCCCAAATTGGGCGGGGGTCGACACCGGGGAGCTGTTTTTT. This translates into CASGPNWAGVDTGELFF.

This rearrangement joins TRBV18 to TRBJ2-5; the match to TRBD1 covers 8 bases. Germline V gene data show CDR1 as KGHSH and CDR2 as LQKENI. J gave up 5 bases and V 5 bases, and 4 bases lay outside the gene matches. This CDR3 region has 13 residues. The CDR3 here is CASSKDREETQYF. CDR3 nucleotide sequence: TGTGCCAGCTCAAAGGACAGGGAGGAGACCCAGTACTTC.

The rearrangement links TRBV4-3 to TRBJ2-1; TRBD2 agrees at 12 bases. Germline V gene sequence: CDR1 LGHNA, CDR2 YSLEER. The CDR3 totals 16 residues. J was trimmed by 7 bases and V by 4 bases; bases with no gene match: 8. The CDR3, as DNA: TGCGCCAGCAGCCCCACTCTAGCGGGAGGGCAAAATGAGCAGTTCTTC. Amino acids: CASSPTLAGGQNEQFF.

The V call is TRBV6-6, the J call TRBJ2-7; 11 bases line up with TRBD1. Trimming took 5 bases from V and 2 from J; bases not matched to a gene: 17. Germline V gene lookup returns CDR1 MNHNY and CDR2 SVGAGI (reference sequence). The CDR3 contains 19 residues. DNA of the CDR3: TGTGCCAGCAGTCGACGAACACCGGGTGCGGGACAGGGGGCCTACGAGCAGTACTTC. It specifies CASSRRTPGAGQGAYEQYF.

The V gene is TRBV5-1, the J gene TRBJ2-1, with 9 bases fitting TRBD1. CDR1 SGHRS and CDR2 YFSETQ come from the germline V gene. V shed 4 bases and J 4 bases; nucleotides not matched to a gene: 3. The CDR3 loop spans 14 amino acids. CDR3 sequence: CASSRDRVYNEQFF. The CDR3 coding sequence is TGCGCCAGCAGCCGGGACAGGGTATACAATGAGCAGTTCTTC.

This chain uses TRBV10-3 with TRBJ1-1; D perhaps matches TRBD1 (6 bases). Trimming stripped 4 bases from V and 2 bases from J, with 8 bases between. The CDR3 is 13 residues long. The germline gives CDR1 ENHRY, CDR2 SYGVKD. CDR3 sequence (DNA): TGTGCCATCAGTGGACAGGCCAACACTGAAGCTTTCTTT. Translation: CAISGQANTEAFF.

The gene calls are TRBV28 and TRBJ1-6, with 9 bases identical to TRBD1. The ends lost 6 bases at V and 10 bases at J; junction bases unmatched: 13. Germline CDR1 is MDHEN and CDR2 is SYDVKM. The CDR3 runs to 16 residues. The CDR3 nucleotides are TGTGCCAGCAGACGAACCTCGGACAGGGGAGGCTCACCCCTCCACTTT. This gives the protein CASRRTSDRGGSPLHF.

The chain combines TRBV7-2 with TRBJ2-7; 8 bases agree with TRBD2. J lost 6 bases, V lost 6 bases, and 10 bases had no gene match. This CDR3 is built from 14 residues. Germline assignment: CDR1 SGHTA and CDR2 FQGNSA. CDR3 nucleotide sequence: TGTGCCAGCAGACGCCGGCGGGAGGCGGGCGAGCAGTACTTC. Its translation is CASRRRREAGEQYF.

The chain joins TRBV4-1 to TRBJ2-3, with D possibly matching TRBD2 (5 bases). This CDR3 comprises 16 residues. Trimming took off 0 bases at V and 4 bases at J, with 14 bases between the two ends. The germline gives CDR1 MGHRA, CDR2 YSYEKL. CDR3 region: CASSQESGEIADTQYF. In DNA form, the CDR3 reads TGCGCCAGCAGCCAAGAGTCCGGGGAAATTGCAGATACGCAGTATTTT.

This chain links TRBV2 with TRBJ1-6; TRBD1 aligns across 10 bases. This CDR3 comprises 15 residues. The J segment lost 7 bases and the V segment lost 4 bases, leaving 4 bases of the junction unmatched. Germline V gene sequence: CDR1 SNHLY, CDR2 FYNNEI. The CDR3 coding sequence is TGTGCCAGCAGTGTGGAGGGACAGGGGAATTCACCCCTCCACTTT. Its protein is CASSVEGQGNSPLHF.

V and J are TRBV11-2 and TRBJ2-1; D gene ambiguous. V was shortened by 7 bases and J by 7 bases, with 17 bases between the two germline ends. This CDR3 has 14 amino acids. The V gene's germline CDR1 is SGHAT and CDR2 FQNNGV. The CDR3 DNA sequence: TGTGCCAGCACGGGTGAAAGAACGGTGAATGAGCAGTTCTTC. Its translation: CASTGERTVNEQFF.

This clone was recorded only once. The chain combines TRBV5-1 with TRBJ1-5; no definite D call. The CDR3 runs to 14 residues. Looked up from germline, CDR1 is SGHRS and CDR2 is YFSETQ. V lost 4 bases and J lost 5, with 13 bases in between. The CDR3 nucleotides are TGCGCCAGCAGCCTCAATGTCGGGGATCAGCCCCAGCATTTT. It encodes CASSLNVGDQPQHF.

The chain couples TRBV5-1 to TRBJ2-2; possibly TRBD1 for D (6 bases). Germline values: CDR1 SGHRS, CDR2 YFSETQ. V was clipped by 4 bases and J by 1 base, with 8 bases between them. CDR3 length equals 14 residues. The CDR3, as DNA: TGCGCCAGCAGCCCGGGACAGAACACCGGGGAGCTGTTTTTT. It codes for CASSPGQNTGELFF. The whole variable domain, remainder taken from reference TRBV5-1 and TRBJ2-2, is KAGVTQTPRYLIKTRGQQVTLSCSPISGHRSVSWYQQTPGQGLQFLFEYFSETQRNKGNFPGRFSGRQFSNSRSEMNVSTLELGDSALYLCASSPGQNTGELFFGEGSRLTVL.

This chain links TRBV2 with TRBJ2-1; 9 bases map to TRBD2. The trim removed 2 bases at V and 7 bases at J, leaving 9 bases unmatched. The CDR3 sequence is 16 residues long. Germline V lookup: CDR1 SNHLY, CDR2 FYNNEI. CDR3 bases: TGTGCCAGCAGTGAATCTCCGGCGGGGGGGCTTAATGAGCAGTTCTTC. It encodes CASSESPAGGLNEQFF.

This rearrangement joins TRBV29-1 to TRBJ2-3; a possible D gene is TRBD1 (5 bases). Per germline, CDR1 SQVTM and CDR2 ANQGSEA. The length of the CDR3 is 14 residues. Between the trimmed V and J ends, which lost 0 bases and 6 bases, there was a span of 13 bases. CDR3 in DNA: TGCAGCGTTGAAGATCCGGCAGGGATCGATACGCAGTATTTT. This codes for CSVEDPAGIDTQYF.

CDR3 coding DNA: TGTGCCAGCAGCTTGGTGACAGGGGGTGGAAACACCATATATTTT. This codes for CASSLVTGGGNTIYF. The chain links TRBV5-4 to TRBJ1-3; 9 bases are a match to TRBD1. Germline V CDR1 and CDR2: SGHNT, YYREEE (reference sequence). The CDR3 runs 15 residues. Trimming took 0 bases from V and 3 from J; bases not matched to a gene: 1.

The chain combines TRBV5-1 with TRBJ1-4; tentatively, D is TRBD1 (5 bases). The CDR3 covers 16 residues. V dropped 1 base and J dropped 1 base, with 11 bases sitting between them. CDR1 and CDR2 (germline): SGHRS, YFSETQ. The CDR3 DNA follows: TGCGCCAGCAGCTTGCAGGGATTGGGAACTAATGAAAAACTGTTTTTT. Translating it yields CASSLQGLGTNEKLFF.

This rearrangement joins TRBV4-1 to TRBJ2-3, with 8 bases identical to TRBD2. Germline-derived CDR1 and CDR2 are MGHRA and YSYEKL. The CDR3 covers 13 residues. CDR3 coding DNA: TGCGCTATCCCGGCGGGGGGAACAGATACGCAGTATTTT. This translates into CAIPAGGTDTQYF.